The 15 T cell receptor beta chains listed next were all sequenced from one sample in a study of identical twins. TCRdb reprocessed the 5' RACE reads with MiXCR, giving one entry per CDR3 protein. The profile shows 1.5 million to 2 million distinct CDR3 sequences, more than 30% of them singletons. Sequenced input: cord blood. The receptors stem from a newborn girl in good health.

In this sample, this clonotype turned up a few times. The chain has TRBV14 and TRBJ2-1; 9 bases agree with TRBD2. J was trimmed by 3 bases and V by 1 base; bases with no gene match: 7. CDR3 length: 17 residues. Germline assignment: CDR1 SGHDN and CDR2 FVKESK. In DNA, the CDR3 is TGTGCCAGCAGCCAAGTGGCGGGGGGGCCAATCTACAATGAGCAGTTCTTC. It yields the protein CASSQVAGGPIYNEQFF.

CDR3 in amino acids: CASSQEAHNEQFF. DNA for the CDR3: TGCGCCAGCAGCCAAGAGGCCCACAATGAGCAGTTCTTC. The rearrangement uses TRBV4-1 and TRBJ2-1; D ambiguous. CDR3 size: 13 residues. Per germline, CDR1 MGHRA and CDR2 YSYEKL. V was pared by 0 bases and J by 5 bases, with 5 bases between.

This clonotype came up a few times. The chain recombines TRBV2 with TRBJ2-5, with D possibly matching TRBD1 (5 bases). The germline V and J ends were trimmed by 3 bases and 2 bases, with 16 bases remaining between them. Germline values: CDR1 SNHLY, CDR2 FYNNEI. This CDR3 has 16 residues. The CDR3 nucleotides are TGTGCCAGCAGTGATGGGGCGTGGGTATCTCAAGAGACCCAGTACTTC. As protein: CASSDGAWVSQETQYF.

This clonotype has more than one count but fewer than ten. The CDR3 sequence is CASSVAGGNTQYF. In DNA, the CDR3 is TGTGCCAGCAGCGTCGCCGGGGGAAATACGCAGTATTTT. The J gene is TRBJ2-3, the V gene TRBV27, with TRBD2 as a possible D gene (6 bases). Per the germline V gene, CDR1 is MNHEY and CDR2 is SMNVEV (reference sequence). The CDR3 is made up of 13 amino acids. V was trimmed by 6 bases and J by 7 bases, leaving 14 bases between them.

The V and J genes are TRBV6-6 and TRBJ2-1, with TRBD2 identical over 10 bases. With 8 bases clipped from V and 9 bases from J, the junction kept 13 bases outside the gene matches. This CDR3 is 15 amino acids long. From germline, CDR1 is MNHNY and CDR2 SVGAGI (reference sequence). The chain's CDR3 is CASGSSGSSLIEQFF. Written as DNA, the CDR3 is TGTGCCAGCGGCTCTAGCGGGAGCTCTTTGATTGAGCAGTTCTTC.

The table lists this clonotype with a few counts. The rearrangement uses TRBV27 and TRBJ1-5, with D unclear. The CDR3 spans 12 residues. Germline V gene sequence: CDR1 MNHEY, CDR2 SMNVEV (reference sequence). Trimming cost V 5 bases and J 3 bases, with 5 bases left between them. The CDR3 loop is CASSAANQPQHF. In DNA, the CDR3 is TGTGCCAGCAGTGCCGCCAATCAGCCCCAGCATTTT.

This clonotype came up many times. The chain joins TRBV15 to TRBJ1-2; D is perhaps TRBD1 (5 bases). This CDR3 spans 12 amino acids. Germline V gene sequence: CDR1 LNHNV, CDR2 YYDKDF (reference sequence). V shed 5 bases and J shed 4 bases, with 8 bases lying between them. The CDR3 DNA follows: TGTGCCACCAGCGGCGACAGCTATGGCTACACCTTC. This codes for CATSGDSYGYTF. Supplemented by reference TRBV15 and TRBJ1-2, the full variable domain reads DAMVIQNPRYQVTQFGKPVTLSCSQTLNHNVMYWYQQKSSQAPKLLFHYYDKDFNNEADTPDNFQSRRPNTSFCFLDIRSPGLGDTAMYLCATSGDSYGYTFGSGTRLTVV.

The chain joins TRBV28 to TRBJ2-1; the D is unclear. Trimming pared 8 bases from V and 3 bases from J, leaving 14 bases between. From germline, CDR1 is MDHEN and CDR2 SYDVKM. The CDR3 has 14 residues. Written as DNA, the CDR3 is TGTGCCAGCTATCCTGGACGCCTCTACAATGAGCAGTTCTTC. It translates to CASYPGRLYNEQFF. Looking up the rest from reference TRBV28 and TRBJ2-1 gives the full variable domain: DVKVTQSSRYLVKRTGEKVFLECVQDMDHENMFWYRQDPGLGLRLIYFSYDVKMKEKGDIPEGYSVSREKKERFSLILESASTNQTSMYLCASYPGRLYNEQFFGPGTRLTVL.

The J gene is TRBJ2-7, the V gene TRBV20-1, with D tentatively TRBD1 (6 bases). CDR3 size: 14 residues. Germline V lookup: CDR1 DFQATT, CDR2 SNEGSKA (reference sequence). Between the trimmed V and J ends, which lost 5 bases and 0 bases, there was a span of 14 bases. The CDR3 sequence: CSAGRDTDSYEQYF. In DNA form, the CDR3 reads TGCAGTGCTGGCCGGGACACCGACTCCTACGAGCAGTACTTC.

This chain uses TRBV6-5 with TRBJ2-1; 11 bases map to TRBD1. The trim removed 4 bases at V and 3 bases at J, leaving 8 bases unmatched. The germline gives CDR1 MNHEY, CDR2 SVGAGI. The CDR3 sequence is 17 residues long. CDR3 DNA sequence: TGTGCCAGCAGTTCGGACAGGGGGCGTCGCTTCTACAATGAGCAGTTCTTC. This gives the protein CASSSDRGRRFYNEQFF.

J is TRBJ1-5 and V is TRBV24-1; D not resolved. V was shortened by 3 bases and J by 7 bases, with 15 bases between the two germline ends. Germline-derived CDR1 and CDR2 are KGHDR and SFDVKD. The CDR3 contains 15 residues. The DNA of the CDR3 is TGTGCCACCAGTGATCCCCGGCAGCCGGGACAGCCCCAGCATTTT. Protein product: CATSDPRQPGQPQHF.

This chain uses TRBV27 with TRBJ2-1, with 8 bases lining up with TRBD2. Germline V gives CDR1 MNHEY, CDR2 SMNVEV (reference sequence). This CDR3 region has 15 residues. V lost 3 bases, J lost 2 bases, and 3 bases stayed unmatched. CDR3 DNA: TGTGCCAGCAGTTTCGAAGCGGGGGCCTACAATGAGCAGTTCTTC. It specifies CASSFEAGAYNEQFF.

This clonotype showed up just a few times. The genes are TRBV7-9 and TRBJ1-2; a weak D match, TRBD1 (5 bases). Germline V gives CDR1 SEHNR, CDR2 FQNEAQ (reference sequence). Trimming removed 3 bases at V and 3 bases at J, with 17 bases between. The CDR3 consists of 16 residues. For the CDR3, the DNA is TGTGCCAGCAGCTTGACGGGGCTTGTTATGGACTATGGCTACACCTTC. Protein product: CASSLTGLVMDYGYTF. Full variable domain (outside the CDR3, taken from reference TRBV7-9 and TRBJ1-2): DTGVSQNPRHKITKRGQNVTFRCDPISEHNRLYWYRQTLGQGPEFLTYFQNEAQLEKSRLLSDRFSAERPKGSFSTLEIQRTEQGDSAMYLCASSLTGLVMDYGYTFGSGTRLTVV.

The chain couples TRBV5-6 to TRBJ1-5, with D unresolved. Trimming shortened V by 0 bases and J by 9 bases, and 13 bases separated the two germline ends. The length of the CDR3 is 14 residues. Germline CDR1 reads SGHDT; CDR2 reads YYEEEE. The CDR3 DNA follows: TGTGCCAGCAGCTTGGGACCGGTGGTTATGCCCCAGCATTTT. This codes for CASSLGPVVMPQHF.

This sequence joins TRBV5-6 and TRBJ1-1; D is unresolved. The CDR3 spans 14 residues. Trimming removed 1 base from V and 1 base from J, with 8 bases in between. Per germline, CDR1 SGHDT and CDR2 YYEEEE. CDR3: CASSLIGKNTEAFF. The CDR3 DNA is TGTGCCAGCAGCTTGATAGGAAAGAACACTGAAGCTTTCTTT.